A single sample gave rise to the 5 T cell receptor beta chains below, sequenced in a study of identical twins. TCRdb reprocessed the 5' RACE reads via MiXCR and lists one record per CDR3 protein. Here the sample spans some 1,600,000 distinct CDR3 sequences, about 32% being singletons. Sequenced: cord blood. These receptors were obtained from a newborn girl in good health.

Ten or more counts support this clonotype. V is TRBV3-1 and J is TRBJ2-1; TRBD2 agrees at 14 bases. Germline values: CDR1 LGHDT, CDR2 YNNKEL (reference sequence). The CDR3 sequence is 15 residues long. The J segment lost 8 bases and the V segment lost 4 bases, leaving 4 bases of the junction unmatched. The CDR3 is CASSLRLAGGYEQFF. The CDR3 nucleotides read TGTGCCAGCAGCCTCCGACTAGCGGGGGGGTATGAGCAGTTCTTC.

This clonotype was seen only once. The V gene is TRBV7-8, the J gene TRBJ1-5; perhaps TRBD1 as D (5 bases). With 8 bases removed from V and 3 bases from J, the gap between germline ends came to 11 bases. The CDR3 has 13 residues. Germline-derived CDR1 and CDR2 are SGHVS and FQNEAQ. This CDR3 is CASSREDNQPQHF. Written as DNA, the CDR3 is TGTGCCAGCTCCAGGGAGGACAATCAGCCCCAGCATTTT. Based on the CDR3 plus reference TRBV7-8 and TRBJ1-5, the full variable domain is GAGVSQSPRYKVAKRGQDVALRCDPISGHVSLFWYQQALGQGPEFLTYFQNEAQLDKSGLPSDRFFAERPEGSVSTLKIQRTQQEDSAVYLCASSREDNQPQHFGDGTRLSIL.

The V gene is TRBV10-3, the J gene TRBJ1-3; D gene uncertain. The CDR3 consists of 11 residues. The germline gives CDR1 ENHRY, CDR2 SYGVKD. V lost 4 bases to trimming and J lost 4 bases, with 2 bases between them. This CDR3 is CAISAGNTIYF. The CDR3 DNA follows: TGTGCCATCAGTGCGGGAAACACCATATATTTT.

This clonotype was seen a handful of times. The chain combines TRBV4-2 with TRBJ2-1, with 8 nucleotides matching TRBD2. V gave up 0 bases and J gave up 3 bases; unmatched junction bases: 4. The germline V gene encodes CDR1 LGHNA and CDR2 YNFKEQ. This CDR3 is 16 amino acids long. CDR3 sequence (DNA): TGTGCCAGCAGCCAAGATCGGGGGGGCCTCTACAATGAGCAGTTCTTC. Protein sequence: CASSQDRGGLYNEQFF.

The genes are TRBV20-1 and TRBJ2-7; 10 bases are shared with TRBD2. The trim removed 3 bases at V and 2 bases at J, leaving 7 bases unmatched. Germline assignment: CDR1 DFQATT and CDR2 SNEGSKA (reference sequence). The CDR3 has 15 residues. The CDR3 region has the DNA TGCAGTGCTAGCATTAGCGGGGGGTCCCCCTACGAGCAGTACTTC. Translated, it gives CSASISGGSPYEQYF.